This T cell receptor (beta chain) was profiled in a study of T cell responses to AZD1222 COVID-19 vaccine. Study-wide results and limits: Two AZD1222 doses significantly raised spike-specific TCR breadth and depth over controls. Females made up more of the donors, who were largely white British, and clonal diversity may have come out too low.

As for this clone: Antigen specificity is unknown.

Only in-frame clones appear in the TCRdb table, and some are missing; sequencing was by immunoSEQ multiplex PCR. The sample carries about 97,000 clones, roughly 87% recorded once. V lost 2 bases, J lost 4 bases, and 3 bases lay in between. Germline CDR1 SGHRS, CDR2 YFSETQ. The CDR3 extends over 11 amino acids. V and J are TRBV5-1 and TRBJ1-1, with D uncertain. The sample in question was peripheral blood, obtained on day 0 of AZD1222 vaccination. The receptor's source is an adult in good health. CDR3 nucleotide sequence: TGCGCCAGCAGCTTAGGCACTGAAGCTTTCTTT. Protein sequence: CASSLGTEAFF.